Included here is one T cell receptor beta chain sequence, with context. The target of this receptor is not known. The input lacks base qualities; no much larger clone sits a single base away. Participants in the prospective study were enrolled through a virtual design, were aged about 18 to 100 years, and lived in approximately 24 United States geographic areas. Cohort assignment in the prospective study relied on participant-reported clinical history from a screening survey and a study questionnaire. Recovered participants in ImmuneRACE Cohort 3 were defined as having two consecutive negative NP/OP PCR tests, clearance from a healthcare professional, or resolution of symptoms. Each participant in the prospective study had whole blood, serum and a nasopharyngeal or oropharyngeal swab collected by mobile phlebotomists. Over an approximately 2-month period, participants in the prospective study had the option of providing additional blood draws and questionnaires. Blood samples from the prospective study were shipped frozen or at room temperature prior to DNA extraction.

TCRbeta CDR3 regions were amplified from genomic DNA by means of the immunoSEQ Assay, a bias-controlled multiplex PCR. In the authors' own workflow: The number of nucleated cells in each sample was estimated from the amplification of reference gene primers within the assay. To quantify the absolute abundance of each unique TCRbeta CDR3 rearrangement, sequence reads were collapsed and filtered. For each sample, productive Simpson clonality was calculated by taking the square root of Simpson's diversity index across productive rearrangements. TCRdb retrieved this table from immuneACCESS and kept in-frame rearrangements only. Not all clones are present; in checked studies, unresolved V genes account for under half, and no reason is known for the remainder. The D gene and trimming were derived from the DNA, and the V and J assignments and clone size from that table. In all, the sample holds more than 200,000 clones, and about 84% of those were seen once. Clones ranked in the top ten supply 1.8% of the sample.

The data are from a study of blood T cell repertoires in COVID-19 (dated by TCRdb to about 2020). For context, the study as a whole: Samples covering the acute and convalescent phases of COVID-19 were provided by collaborators in the United States, Italy and Spain. The material from the prospective study consisted of cDNA or gDNA derived from T cells, B-cell-depleted T cells, or PBMCs. The sample metadata nearly always contained a de-identified subject ID, COVID-19 status, age in years and sex. Samples were obtained from the ongoing ImmuneRACE study (first 160 participants) and from 1,254 subjects provided by 6 global collaborators. The dataset comprised deeply sampled blood TCRbeta repertoires from subjects exposed to, actively infected with, or recovered from COVID-19. A freely available public database, intended as a resource for researchers studying the immune response to SARS-CoV-2, is where the repertoires were released. Where HLA class I and class II types were available, the types were taken from metadata supplied by the sample provider, not from assay-based typing.

The CDR3 measures 16 amino acids from cysteine to phenylalanine. The entry retains the CDR3 DNA only, 48 bases that are in frame from base 1. The germline ends are 15 bases apart after V is trimmed by 3 bases and J by 2 bases. According to the germline V gene, CDR1 reads SGDLS and CDR2 reads YYNGEE. Paper-wide results and their limitations: Clinical and demographic metadata were provided uncurated, with the amount varying by source and participant.

This TCR was sampled from a man aged 55 to 69 who had recovered from COVID-19. The specimen sequenced was PBMCs or T cells enriched from blood (not recorded which). The chain joins TRBV9 to TRBJ1-3, with the D gene not clear enough to name. The CDR3 protein sequence reads: CASSAHPPGAGNTIYF. The DNA is TGTGCCAGCAGCGCACACCCGCCCGGGGCTGGAAACACCATATATTTT.